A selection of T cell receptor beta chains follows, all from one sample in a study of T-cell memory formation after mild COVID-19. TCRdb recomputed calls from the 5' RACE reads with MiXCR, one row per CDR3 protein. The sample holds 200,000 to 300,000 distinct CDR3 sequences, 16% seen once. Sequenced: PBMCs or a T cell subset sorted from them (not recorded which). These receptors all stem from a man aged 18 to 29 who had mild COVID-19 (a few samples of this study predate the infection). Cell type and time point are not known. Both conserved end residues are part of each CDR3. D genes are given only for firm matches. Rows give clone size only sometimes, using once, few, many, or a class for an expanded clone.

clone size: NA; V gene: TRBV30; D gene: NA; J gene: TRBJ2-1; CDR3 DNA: TGTGCCTGGAGCCGTAGCGTTGGCTCCTACAATGAGCAGTTCTTC; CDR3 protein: CAWSRSVGSYNEQFF
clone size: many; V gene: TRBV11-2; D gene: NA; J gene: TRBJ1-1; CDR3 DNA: TGTGCCAGCAGCTTAGCGGGCGGATCAGCTTTCTTT; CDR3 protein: CASSLAGGSAFF
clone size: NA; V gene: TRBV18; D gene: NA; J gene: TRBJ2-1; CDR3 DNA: TGTGCCAGCTCACCACCGGTAAGGGTCCATGAGCAGTTCTTC; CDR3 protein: CASSPPVRVHEQFF
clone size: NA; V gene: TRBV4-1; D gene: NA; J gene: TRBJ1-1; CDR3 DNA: TGCGCCAGCAGCCACCGTCTTCCACCCCGAGCTGAAGCTTTCTTT; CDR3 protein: CASSHRLPPRAEAFF
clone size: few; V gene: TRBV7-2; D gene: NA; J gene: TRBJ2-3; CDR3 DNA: TGTGCCAGCAGCACCTATATGGAGACAGATACGCAGTATTTT; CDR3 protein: CASSTYMETDTQYF
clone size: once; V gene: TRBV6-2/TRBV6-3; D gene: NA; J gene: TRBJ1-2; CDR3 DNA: TGTGCCAGCAGCTGGACACCTAACTATGGCTACACCTTC; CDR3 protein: CASSWTPNYGYTF
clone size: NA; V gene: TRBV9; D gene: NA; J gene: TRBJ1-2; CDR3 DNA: TGTGCCAGCAGCGTAGCGGAGTGGGCAGGTGGCTACACCTTC; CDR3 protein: CASSVAEWAGGYTF
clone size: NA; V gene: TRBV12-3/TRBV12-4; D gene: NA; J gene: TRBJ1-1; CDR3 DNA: TGTGCCAGCAGTTCAGGGCCCGGCACTGAAGCTTTCTTT; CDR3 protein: CASSSGPGTEAFF
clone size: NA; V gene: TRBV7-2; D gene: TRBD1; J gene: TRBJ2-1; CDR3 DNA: TGTGCCAGCAACCAGGGGGCTCTTCGAAATGAGCAGTTCTTC; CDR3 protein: CASNQGALRNEQFF
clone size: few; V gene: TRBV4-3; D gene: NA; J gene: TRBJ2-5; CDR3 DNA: TGCGCCAGCAGCCAAGACACAGCAGAGACCCAGTACTTC; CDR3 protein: CASSQDTAETQYF
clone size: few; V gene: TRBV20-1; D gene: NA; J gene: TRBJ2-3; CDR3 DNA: TGCAGTGCTCAGGACCCAACAACGGGAGATACGCAGTATTTT; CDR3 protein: CSAQDPTTGDTQYF
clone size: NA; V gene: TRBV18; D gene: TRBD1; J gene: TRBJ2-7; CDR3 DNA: TGTGCCAGCCGCCGGGACAGGGAAACCTACGAGCAGAACTTC; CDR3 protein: CASRRDRETYEQNF
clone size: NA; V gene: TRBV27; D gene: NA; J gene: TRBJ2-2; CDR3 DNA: TGTGCCAGCAGTTCCCGGGCCTACACCGGGGAGCTGTTTTTT; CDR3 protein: CASSSRAYTGELFF
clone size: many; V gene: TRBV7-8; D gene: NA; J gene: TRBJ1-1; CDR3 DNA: TGTGCCAGCCAGGGGCTGACTGAAGCTTTCTTT; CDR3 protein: CASQGLTEAFF
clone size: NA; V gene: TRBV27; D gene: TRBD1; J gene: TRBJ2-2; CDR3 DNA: TGTGCCAGCAGTTTCTGGACAGGGGTTGGAGCCGGGGAGCTGTTTTTT; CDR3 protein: CASSFWTGVGAGELFF
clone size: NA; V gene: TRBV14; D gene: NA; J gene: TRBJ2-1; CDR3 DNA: TGTGCCAGCAGCCAAGTTAGGGAGGACTATGAGCAGTTCTTC; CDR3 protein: CASSQVREDYEQFF
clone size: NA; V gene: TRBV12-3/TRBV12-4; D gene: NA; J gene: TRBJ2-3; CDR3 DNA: TGTGCCAGCAGCCGCACGGGCGCCACAGATACGCAGTATTTT; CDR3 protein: CASSRTGATDTQYF
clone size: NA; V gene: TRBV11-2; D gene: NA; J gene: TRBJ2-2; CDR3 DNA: TGTGCCAGCAGCCCCCAGGGCGGGAGGGAGCTGTTTTTT; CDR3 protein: CASSPQGGRELFF
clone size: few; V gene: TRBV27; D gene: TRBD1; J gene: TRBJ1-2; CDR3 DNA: TGTGCCAGCAGTTCCGCGGGACAGCGCCCTTCAAGCTACACCTTC; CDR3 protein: CASSSAGQRPSSYTF
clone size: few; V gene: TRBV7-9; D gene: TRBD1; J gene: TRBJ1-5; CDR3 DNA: TGTTCCAGCAGCCAAGTTGGGAGACAGGGTCTAAATCAGCCCCAGCATTTT; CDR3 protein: CSSSQVGRQGLNQPQHF
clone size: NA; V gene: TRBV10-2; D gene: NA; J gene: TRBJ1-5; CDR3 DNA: TGCGCCAGCAGTGAGTTGGGGTCGGGCAATCAGCCCCAGCATTTT; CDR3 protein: CASSELGSGNQPQHF
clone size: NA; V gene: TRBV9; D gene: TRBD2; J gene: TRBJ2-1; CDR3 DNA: TGTGCCAGCAGCGAGGCTAGCGGGGGAGGGCAGTTCTTC; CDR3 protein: CASSEASGGGQFF
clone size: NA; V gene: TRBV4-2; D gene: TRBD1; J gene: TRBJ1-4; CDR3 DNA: TGTGCCAGCAGCCAAAGACAGGGTTATGAAAAACTGTTTTTT; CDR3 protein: CASSQRQGYEKLFF
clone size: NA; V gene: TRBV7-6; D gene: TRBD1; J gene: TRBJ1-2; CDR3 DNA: TGTGCCAGCAGCTTAGCCCCGGACAGGGGGTATTCGGGCTATGGCTACACCTTC; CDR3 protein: CASSLAPDRGYSGYGYTF